The next 22 T cell receptor beta chains were all read from a single sample in a study of vaccination and CD4 T cells after COVID-19. Their recognized antigens are unknown. As for treatment: approximately 11-day PBMC culture with coronavirus spike peptide pools or control peptides (ViraFEST assay). The Oncomine TCR Beta short-read assay was applied to DNA of cultured CD4+ T cells. TCRdb called the PCR reads again in MiXCR, with one record for every CDR3 protein. The sample consists of 3,500 to 4,500 distinct CDR3 sequences, 13% to 15% of them appearing once. The sample comprised CD4+ T cells from blood, cultured in vitro. The source of these receptors is a human donor who had recovered from COVID-19.

This clonotype is classed as medium-sized (0.01 to 0.1%). This chain links TRBV14 with TRBJ1-2; D possibly corresponds to TRBD1 (5 bases). The length of the CDR3 is 13 residues. Germline V gene lookup returns CDR1 SGHDN and CDR2 FVKESK. The V end lost 4 bases, the J end lost 9 bases, and 15 bases lay between the germline ends. CDR3 nucleotides: TGTGCCAGCAGCCCGACGGGACCACCACGCTACACCTTC. This codes for CASSPTGPPRYTF.

This clonotype has more than one count but fewer than ten. The chain uses TRBV20-1 and TRBJ2-1, with 8 bases identical to TRBD1. V lost 3 bases to trimming and J lost 5 bases; unmatched junction nucleotides: 3. CDR3 length: 13 amino acids. Germline assignment: CDR1 DFQATT and CDR2 SNEGSKA (reference sequence). This chain's CDR3 is CSARGQAHNEQFF. Here the CDR3 DNA reads TGCAGTGCTAGGGGACAGGCCCACAATGAGCAGTTCTTC.

This clonotype is judged medium-sized. The V call is TRBV7-8, the J call TRBJ2-5; 9 positions match TRBD2. This CDR3 contains 15 residues. Trimming at V came to 1 base and at J to 5 bases, leaving 5 bases not matched to a gene. Germline CDR1 SGHVS, CDR2 FQNEAQ. In DNA, the CDR3 is TGTGCCAGCAGCTTAGTCGGCGGGGGGGCGGAGACCCAGTACTTC. Protein: CASSLVGGGAETQYF.

A few counts support this clonotype. The CDR3 protein is CASSPEQGYEQYF. As DNA, the CDR3 is TGTGCCAGCTCACCAGAGCAGGGCTACGAGCAGTACTTC. V gene TRBV18 combines with J gene TRBJ2-7; maybe TRBD1 (5 bases). CDR1 is KGHSH, CDR2 LQKENI, per germline. Trimming took off 2 bases at V and 3 bases at J, with 8 bases between the two ends. The CDR3 totals 13 residues.

This clonotype qualifies as medium-sized. The chain links TRBV12-3 or TRBV12-4 to TRBJ2-7; 10 nucleotides agree with TRBD1. CDR3 length: 15 residues. The V and J ends lost 5 bases and 3 bases, in that order; junction bases with no gene match: 7. CDR3 DNA: TGTGCCAGCAGTCTTCGGACAGGGGGGAACTACGAGCAGTACTTC. This translates into CASSLRTGGNYEQYF.

This clonotype is medium-sized within its sample. The chain couples TRBV19 to TRBJ1-5; D gene uncertain. Germline-derived CDR1 and CDR2 are LNHDA and SQIVND (reference sequence). The V gene lost 9 bases and the J gene lost 0 bases, with 15 bases spanning the gap. CDR3 length equals 15 residues. CDR3 loop: CASRTVEYSNQPQHF. Written as DNA, the CDR3 is TGTGCCAGCAGGACTGTAGAATATAGCAATCAGCCCCAGCATTTT.

This clonotype came up a few times. The rearrangement links TRBV12-3 or TRBV12-4 to TRBJ2-7; no definite D call. The length of the CDR3 is 13 residues. Trimming removed 3 bases at V and 7 bases at J, with 13 bases between. CDR3 amino acids: CASSLAGVKEQYF. In DNA form, the CDR3 reads TGTGCCAGCAGTTTGGCAGGCGTTAAGGAGCAGTACTTC.

This clonotype is deemed medium-sized. The V gene is TRBV20-1, the J gene TRBJ1-5; TRBD1 is a possible D gene (5 bases). Germline CDR1 is DFQATT and CDR2 is SNEGSKA (reference sequence). The ends were cut back, 5 bases at V and 5 bases at J, with 13 bases in the middle. CDR3 length equals 13 residues. The CDR3 bases are TGCAGTGCTCAGGGTTATCACGATCAGCCCCAGCATTTT. It encodes CSAQGYHDQPQHF.

This clonotype was detected a few times. The chain is built from TRBV2 and TRBJ2-1; 7 bases map to TRBD2. This CDR3 spans 14 amino acids. CDR1 is SNHLY, CDR2 FYNNEI, per germline. V trimming: 3 bases; J trimming: 4 bases; junction bases outside the gene matches: 3. CDR3 loop: CASSEGRGYNEQFF. DNA of the CDR3: TGTGCCAGCAGTGAGGGGCGGGGGTACAATGAGCAGTTCTTC.

The chain is built from TRBV4-1 and TRBJ2-1; 12 bases are a match to TRBD2. This CDR3 region has 16 residues. The V gene's germline CDR1 is MGHRA and CDR2 YSYEKL. V shed 2 bases, J shed 5 bases, and the junction held 4 bases outside the gene matches. As DNA, the CDR3 is TGCGCCAGCAGCCAATCGTCTAGCGGGGGGGACAATGAGCAGTTCTTC. It codes for CASSQSSSGGDNEQFF.

This clonotype was seen more than once but under ten times. The chain's CDR3 is CASSRGGGGLGDTQYF. The CDR3 coding sequence is TGTGCCAGCAGTAGAGGGGGCGGGGGGCTTGGCGATACGCAGTATTTT. This chain uses TRBV6-1 with TRBJ2-3; TRBD2 is a possible D gene (8 bases). V lost 5 bases to trimming and J lost 6 bases, with 21 bases between them. This CDR3 has 16 amino acids. Germline CDR1 MNHNS, CDR2 SASEGT.

The gene calls are TRBV20-1 and TRBJ2-7; D possibly uses TRBD1 or TRBD2 (6 bases each). Germline CDR1 and CDR2: DFQATT and SNEGSKA (reference sequence). Between the trimmed V and J ends, which lost 3 bases and 3 bases, there was a span of 12 bases. CDR3 length equals 13 residues. The CDR3 nucleotides are TGCAGTGCTAGGGGGGCGGGGTTCTACGAGCAGTACTTC. It is translated as CSARGAGFYEQYF.

This clonotype is medium-sized by share. The J gene is TRBJ1-2, the V gene TRBV5-4; unclear D gene. Germline loops: CDR1 SGHNT, CDR2 YYREEE (reference sequence). The V end lost 0 bases, the J end lost 0 bases, and 9 bases lay between the germline ends. This CDR3 contains 15 residues. The CDR3 sequence is CASSLAIRANYGYTF. CDR3 nucleotide sequence: TGTGCCAGCAGCTTGGCGATCCGAGCTAACTATGGCTACACCTTC.

This clonotype counts as medium-sized. The chain links TRBV2 to TRBJ1-6; 8 nucleotides match TRBD1. Germline assignment: CDR1 SNHLY and CDR2 FYNNEI. CDR3 size: 13 residues. Trimming at V came to 8 bases and at J to 8 bases, leaving 5 bases not matched to a gene. CDR3 sequence (DNA): TGTGCCAGCGGGGACAGGATGCATTCACCCCTCCACTTT. It is translated as CASGDRMHSPLHF.

This clonotype is deemed medium-sized. The CDR3 sequence is CATSPGEGAWNVQYF. CDR3 nucleotide sequence: TGTGCCACCAGCCCAGGGGAGGGGGCATGGAATGTGCAGTATTTT. The chain links TRBV15 to TRBJ2-3, with D perhaps being TRBD1 or TRBD2 (7 bases each). The CDR3 length is 15 residues. The germline gives CDR1 LNHNV, CDR2 YYDKDF (reference sequence). Deletions cut 5 bases from V and 11 bases from J, with 23 bases between.

In this sample, this clonotype is medium-sized (0.01 to 0.1%). The chain joins TRBV7-2 to TRBJ2-3; no reliable D call. The V and J ends lost 1 base and 1 base respectively, with 6 bases between them. The CDR3 runs to 14 residues. From germline, CDR1 is SGHTA and CDR2 FQGNSA. CDR3 DNA: TGTGCCAGCAGCTTAGACTCCCGCACAGATACGCAGTATTTT. Its translation: CASSLDSRTDTQYF.

This clonotype is termed large (0.1 to 1%). The CDR3: CASSPLAGPRQYF. CDR3 nucleotide sequence: TGTGCCAGCAGCCCACTAGCGGGGCCCAGGCAGTACTTC. This chain joins TRBV2 and TRBJ2-7; 10 bases fit TRBD2. The CDR3 loop spans 13 amino acids. V lost 6 bases and J lost 9; bases outside the gene matches: 8. Per germline, CDR1 SNHLY and CDR2 FYNNEI.

CDR3 coding DNA: TGTGCCAGCAGCGTGAGCGCAGTGGAGACCCAGTACTTC. Amino acid sequence: CASSVSAVETQYF. V is TRBV9 and J is TRBJ2-5, with D uncertain. The germline gives CDR1 SGDLS, CDR2 YYNGEE. The length of the CDR3 is 13 residues. V shed 2 bases and J shed 5 bases, with 10 bases lying between them.

J is TRBJ2-7 and V is TRBV9; tentatively, D is TRBD2 (5 bases). V was trimmed by 0 bases and J by 6 bases, leaving 13 bases between them. Germline V gene sequence: CDR1 SGDLS, CDR2 YYNGEE. This CDR3 is 14 amino acids long. This CDR3 reads CASSVVDSAGEQYF. In DNA, the CDR3 is TGTGCCAGCAGCGTAGTGGACTCGGCCGGCGAGCAGTACTTC.

In its sample, this clonotype was seen a few times. The chain carries TRBV29-1 and TRBJ1-1; D may be TRBD1 (5 bases). The V gene's germline CDR1 is SQVTM and CDR2 ANQGSEA. V lost 7 bases, J lost 7 bases, and 16 bases lay in between. The CDR3 extends over 12 amino acids. The DNA for the CDR3 is TGCAGCGCCGAGGAGGCCGGGGGTGAAGCTTTCTTT. This codes for CSAEEAGGEAFF. The whole variable domain, remainder taken from reference TRBV29-1 and TRBJ1-1, is SAVISQKPSRDICQRGTSLTIQCQVDSQVTMMFWYRQQPGQSLTLIATANQGSEATYESGFVIDKFPISRPNLTFSTLTVSNMSPEDSSIYLCSAEEAGGEAFFGQGTRLTVV.

J is TRBJ2-3 and V is TRBV4-2; D is possibly TRBD2 (5 bases). CDR1 LGHNA and CDR2 YNFKEQ come from the germline V gene. V lost 0 bases, J lost 6 bases, and 19 bases lay in between. The CDR3 covers 17 residues. CDR3 DNA: TGTGCCAGCAGCCAAGAAATGCCGGGGAGCGAGGCGGATACGCAGTATTTT. The encoded protein is CASSQEMPGSEADTQYF.

The table lists this clonotype with a few counts. The rearrangement links TRBV30 to TRBJ1-2, with TRBD1 matching over 12 bases. CDR1 GTSNPN and CDR2 SVGIG come from the germline V gene (reference sequence). J lost 7 bases, V lost 5 bases, and 8 bases had no gene match. The CDR3 spans 14 residues. The CDR3 DNA follows: TGTGCCTGGGCCCCGGGACAGGGGGCGTCTGGCTACACCTTC. Protein product: CAWAPGQGASGYTF.